A single sample is the source of the 25 T cell receptor beta chains below, sequenced in a study of OX40 agonist ivuxolimab in advanced cancers. Assay: immunoSEQ multiplex PCR; the TCRdb copy retains only in-frame clones and omits some. The sample shows 45,000 to 70,000 clones, 88% of them seen only once. This specimen consisted of CD4+ or CD8+ T cells sorted from blood, obtained in a trial of the OX40 agonist ivuxolimab. These receptor sequences come from an adult with an advanced solid tumor such as melanoma, head and neck, liver or kidney cancer.

This clone showed up just once. The chain has TRBV11-2 and TRBJ2-5; D gene uncertain. CDR1 SGHAT and CDR2 FQNNGV come from the germline V gene. The CDR3 consists of 15 residues. V dropped 7 bases and J dropped 0 bases, with 15 bases sitting between them. CDR3 in DNA: TGTGCCAGCACCACCCCCTTGGGCGACCAAGAGACCCAGTACTTC. As protein: CASTTPLGDQETQYF.

V and J are TRBV15 and TRBJ1-4, with 8 nucleotides matching TRBD1. This CDR3 is built from 13 residues. Looked up from germline, CDR1 is LNHNV and CDR2 is YYDKDF (reference sequence). V was clipped by 11 bases and J by 5 bases; unmatched bases: 7. The DNA for the CDR3 is TGTGCCTCGCAGACAGGGGTGAATGAAAAACTGTTTTTT. Protein product: CASQTGVNEKLFF.

V usage is TRBV30 and J usage is TRBJ2-1, with a possible D match to TRBD2 (6 bases). This CDR3 has 14 amino acids. Deletions cut 6 bases from V and 7 bases from J, with 19 bases between. Germline V gives CDR1 GTSNPN, CDR2 SVGIG (reference sequence). The CDR3 nucleotides read TGTGCCTGCCGAGGGTGGGGGAGGTTGAATGAGCAGTTCTTC. As protein: CACRGWGRLNEQFF.

A single count supports this clone. This chain links TRBV7-9 with TRBJ2-3, with 9 bases aligning to TRBD2. J gave up 6 bases and V 6 bases, and 7 bases lay outside the gene matches. Germline CDR1 is SEHNR and CDR2 is FQNEAQ (reference sequence). The CDR3 has 14 residues. CDR3 nucleotide sequence: TGTGCCAGCAGTCTAGCGGGATGGGGGGATACGCAGTATTTT. Its protein is CASSLAGWGDTQYF.

The chain links TRBV4-1 to TRBJ2-7, with D tentatively TRBD1 or TRBD2 (6 bases each). V shed 1 base and J shed 5 bases, with 15 bases lying between them. Germline-derived CDR1 and CDR2 are MGHRA and YSYEKL. CDR3 size: 15 residues. The CDR3 reads CASSQVPGAQNEQYF. DNA of the CDR3: TGCGCCAGCAGCCAAGTTCCGGGGGCGCAGAACGAGCAGTACTTC.

The chain uses TRBV7-2 and TRBJ1-4, with a possible D match to TRBD1 (6 bases). The CDR3 runs 13 residues. Germline CDR1 SGHTA, CDR2 FQGNSA. The V and J ends lost 6 bases and 8 bases respectively, with 13 bases between them. The CDR3 is CASSYRVQEKLFF. CDR3 in DNA: TGTGCCAGCAGTTACAGGGTACAAGAAAAACTGTTTTTT.

The chain carries TRBV2 and TRBJ1-2; 7 bases fit TRBD1. The CDR3 has 15 residues. The ends lost 6 bases at V and 4 bases at J; junction bases unmatched: 11. The germline V gene has CDR1 SNHLY and CDR2 FYNNEI. CDR3 nucleotide sequence: TGTGCCAGCAGGGGAACAGGGGCCGGACCCTATGGCTACACCTTC. Amino acids: CASRGTGAGPYGYTF.

The rearrangement joins TRBV7-6 to TRBJ2-7, with 9 positions matching TRBD1. Germline values: CDR1 SGHVS, CDR2 FNYEAQ. The length of the CDR3 is 15 residues. With V trimmed by 1 base and J by 2 bases, 3 bases remained unmatched. As DNA, the CDR3 is TGTGCCAGCAGCTTAGGGGGACAGGGAACCTACGAGCAGTACTTC. It is translated as CASSLGGQGTYEQYF. The full variable domain, rest sourced from reference TRBV7-6 and TRBJ2-7, is GAGVSQSPRYKVTKRGQDVALRCDPISGHVSLYWYRQALGQGPEFLTYFNYEAQQDKSGLPNDRFSAERPEGSISTLTIQRTEQRDSAMYRCASSLGGQGTYEQYFGPGTRLTVT.

This chain joins TRBV7-8 and TRBJ2-7; 8 bases match TRBD1. Trimming removed 1 base from V and 3 bases from J; junction bases left unmatched: 2. Germline V gene lookup returns CDR1 SGHVS and CDR2 FQNEAQ. The CDR3 spans 14 residues. The CDR3 DNA is TGTGCCAGCAGCTTAGGGACAGGGAACTACGAGCAGTACTTC. Translating it yields CASSLGTGNYEQYF.

This chain links TRBV2 with TRBJ1-3; unclear D gene. This CDR3 region has 12 residues. V was shortened by 3 bases and J by 5 bases, with 5 bases between the two germline ends. Looked up from germline, CDR1 is SNHLY and CDR2 is FYNNEI. CDR3 in amino acids: CASSEWRNTIYF. DNA for the CDR3: TGTGCCAGCAGTGAGTGGCGAAACACCATATATTTT.

CDR3 bases: TGCGCCAGCAGCTCGGGGGGGCTTGTTAATTCACCCCTCCACTTT. Protein: CASSSGGLVNSPLHF. The J gene is TRBJ1-6, the V gene TRBV4-1, with a tentative D call TRBD1 (6 bases). Trimming removed 5 bases at V and 6 bases at J, with 14 bases between. This CDR3 region has 15 residues. Germline values: CDR1 MGHRA, CDR2 YSYEKL.

The J gene is TRBJ1-4, the V gene TRBV27; the D is unclear. This CDR3 is 12 amino acids long. The ends were cut back, 6 bases at V and 4 bases at J, with 6 bases in the middle. Germline CDR1 and CDR2: MNHEY and SMNVEV (reference sequence). The DNA of the CDR3 is TGTGCCAGCAGAGGCCTTAATGAAAAACTGTTTTTT. Translated, it gives CASRGLNEKLFF.

This clone was seen a single time. One end of the junction does not line up with germline, which may come from a read error. The chain joins TRBV19 to TRBJ2-4; D is ambiguous. The CDR3 consists of 11 residues. The V gene's germline CDR1 is LNHDA and CDR2 SQIVND (reference sequence). CDR3 protein: CASSISYRLHF. The DNA of the CDR3 is TGTGCCAGTAGTATATCGTACCGGTTACACTTC.

This chain connects TRBV30 to TRBJ2-7, with D tentatively TRBD1 or TRBD2 (5 bases each). Germline loops: CDR1 GTSNPN, CDR2 SVGIG (reference sequence). The CDR3 length is 15 residues. V lost 0 bases, J lost 4 bases, and 16 bases lay in between. DNA of the CDR3: TGTGCCTGGAGTGTAAGGCAGGGAGTAAGGTACGAGCAGTACTTC. This translates into CAWSVRQGVRYEQYF.

This sequence joins TRBV2 and TRBJ2-1; 14 nucleotides match TRBD2. The CDR3 consists of 15 residues. J was trimmed by 4 bases and V by 6 bases; bases with no gene match: 2. Germline-derived CDR1 and CDR2 are SNHLY and FYNNEI. The CDR3 reads CASRGLAGEYNEQFF. DNA of the CDR3: TGTGCCAGCAGGGGACTAGCGGGAGAATACAATGAGCAGTTCTTC.

The chain has TRBV28 and TRBJ1-1; D possibly corresponds to TRBD1 (5 bases). Looked up from germline, CDR1 is MDHEN and CDR2 is SYDVKM. Trimming cost V 4 bases and J 1 base, with 10 bases left between them. The CDR3 totals 14 residues. The CDR3: CASSWSGTNTEAFF. The CDR3 coding sequence is TGTGCCAGCAGTTGGTCCGGGACGAACACTGAAGCTTTCTTT. The full variable domain, rest sourced from reference TRBV28 and TRBJ1-1, is DVKVTQSSRYLVKRTGEKVFLECVQDMDHENMFWYRQDPGLGLRLIYFSYDVKMKEKGDIPEGYSVSREKKERFSLILESASTNQTSMYLCASSWSGTNTEAFFGQGTRLTVV.

The CDR3 protein is CASSLVGTAYEQYF. In DNA, the CDR3 is TGCGCCAGCAGCTTGGTAGGGACAGCCTACGAGCAGTACTTC. V gene TRBV5-1 combines with J gene TRBJ2-7; 7 bases are shared with TRBD1. With V trimmed by 0 bases and J by 2 bases, 2 bases remained unmatched. Germline CDR1 and CDR2: SGHRS and YFSETQ. The CDR3 totals 14 residues.

This clone was recorded a few times. The chain couples TRBV11-2 to TRBJ2-2, with 9 bases that match TRBD2. CDR1 and CDR2 (germline): SGHAT, FQNNGV. The CDR3 loop spans 16 amino acids. Germline trimming cut 5 bases from V and 0 bases from J; bases unmatched to any gene: 4. The CDR3 region is CASSISGGTNTGELFF. CDR3 sequence (DNA): TGTGCCAGCAGCATAAGCGGGGGGACGAACACCGGGGAGCTGTTTTTT.

The rearrangement links TRBV19 to TRBJ2-7; TRBD1 aligns across 8 bases. In germline, CDR1 is LNHDA, CDR2 SQIVND (reference sequence). Unmatched junction bases numbered 12, after V lost 5 bases and J lost 6 bases. The CDR3 totals 15 residues. This CDR3 is CASSVAGGLISEQYF. In nucleotides, the CDR3 is TGTGCCAGTAGTGTAGCAGGGGGCTTGATCTCCGAGCAGTACTTC.

The chain recombines TRBV28 with TRBJ1-4; D is uncertain. V lost 6 bases, J lost 7 bases, and 21 bases lay in between. From germline, CDR1 is MDHEN and CDR2 SYDVKM. CDR3 length equals 16 residues. The CDR3 reads CASRATDGSQFEKLFF. The CDR3 DNA sequence: TGTGCCAGCAGAGCTACGGACGGGAGCCAGTTTGAAAAACTGTTTTTT.

The genes are TRBV11-2 and TRBJ1-1; 8 nucleotides line up with TRBD1. With 5 bases clipped from V and 5 bases from J, the junction kept 4 bases outside the gene matches. Germline CDR1 and CDR2: SGHAT and FQNNGV. The CDR3 is 13 residues long. The CDR3 spells CASSPRTGTEAFF. DNA of the CDR3: TGTGCCAGCAGCCCACGGACAGGGACTGAAGCTTTCTTT. Drawing the rest from reference TRBV11-2 and TRBJ1-1, the complete variable domain is EAGVAQSPRYKIIEKRQSVAFWCNPISGHATLYWYQQILGQGPKLLIQFQNNGVVDDSQLPKDRFSAERLKGVDSTLKIQPAKLEDSAVYLCASSPRTGTEAFFGQGTRLTVV.

On this clone itself: A far larger clone lies a single base away; this is likely a read error. The chain recombines TRBV6-1 with TRBJ2-7; D is undetermined. The CDR3 extends over 13 amino acids. The germline gives CDR1 MNHNS, CDR2 SASEGT. V lost 7 bases and J lost 0, with 10 bases in between. The CDR3 here is CASNDALSYEQYF. The CDR3 bases are TGTGCCAGCAATGATGCCCTCTCCTACGAGCAGTACTTC.

V usage is TRBV28 and J usage is TRBJ2-7; TRBD2 agrees at 12 bases. After removal of 6 bases from V and 4 bases from J, the junction contained 7 bases not matched to a gene. The CDR3 is 15 amino acids. Germline V lookup: CDR1 MDHEN, CDR2 SYDVKM. The CDR3 region is CASRKTSGSVYEQYF. DNA for the CDR3: TGTGCCAGCAGAAAGACTAGCGGGAGCGTTTACGAGCAGTACTTC.

The chain uses TRBV5-6 and TRBJ2-7, with D uncertain. Germline CDR1 reads SGHDT; CDR2 reads YYEEEE. The V end lost 2 bases, the J end lost 4 bases, and 7 bases lay between the germline ends. This CDR3 is 12 amino acids long. CDR3 DNA sequence: TGTGCCAGCAGCTTCACAGAATACGAGCAGTACTTC. As protein: CASSFTEYEQYF.

The rearrangement uses TRBV4-1 and TRBJ2-1; D gene unclear. Per the germline V gene, CDR1 is MGHRA and CDR2 is YSYEKL. V was cut by 0 bases and J by 3 bases, with 12 bases left in between. The CDR3 length is 16 residues. CDR3 region: CASSQDMAGFYNEQFF. CDR3 coding DNA: TGCGCCAGCAGCCAAGATATGGCAGGATTCTACAATGAGCAGTTCTTC.